These 20 T cell receptor beta chains share one sample of origin, sequenced in a study of graft-versus-host responses after intestinal transplantation (dated by TCRdb to the early 2020s). The library came from the immunoSEQ multiplex PCR assay. Imported from immuneACCESS, the table was reduced by TCRdb to in-frame sequences with V and J called. These copies leave out some clones; in studies compared against another copy, an unresolved V gene accounts for under half, and the cause of the remainder is not known. Within this sample are some 120,000 clones, with about nine tenths of them counted one time only. The top ten hold approximately 0.17% of the sample. For these receptors, no antigen is known. The intended sense of this specimen's time point label: cells obtained before transplantation from donor or recipient. Source: unstimulated CD4+ T cells sorted from spleen or lymph node cells, taken before intestinal transplant. The receptors were sampled from a human donor who received an intestinal transplant.

The rearrangement links TRBV27 to TRBJ2-5; 15 bases are shared with TRBD2. Unmatched junction bases numbered 4, after V lost 6 bases and J lost 5 bases. Per the germline V gene, CDR1 is MNHEY and CDR2 is SMNVEV (reference sequence). The length of the CDR3 is 15 residues. CDR3 nucleotide sequence: TGTGCCAGCAGGGGACTAGCGGGGGGAGAGGAGACCCAGTACTTC. Its translation: CASRGLAGGEETQYF.

The gene calls are TRBV10-2 and TRBJ2-7; 7 bases map to TRBD1. The CDR3 is 15 amino acids. CDR1 is WSHSY and CDR2 is SAAADI in the germline V gene. Trimming took 6 bases from V and 7 from J; bases not matched to a gene: 15. In nucleotides, the CDR3 is TGCGCCAGCAGCGGTACAGGGGACGGCAAAGGGGAGCAGTACTTC. Translating gives CASSGTGDGKGEQYF.

This clone appeared once. The chain couples TRBV7-9 to TRBJ2-7; 7 bases line up with TRBD1. CDR1 and CDR2 from the germline V gene are SEHNR and FQNEAQ (reference sequence). CDR3 length equals 17 residues. The V gene end was trimmed by 0 bases and the J gene end by 0 bases; junction bases not matched to a gene: 8. This chain's CDR3 is CASSLAGTERDSYEQYF. DNA for the CDR3: TGTGCCAGCAGCTTAGCCGGGACAGAAAGGGACTCCTACGAGCAGTACTTC.

This clone was counted a few times. The chain uses TRBV5-4 and TRBJ1-1; D possibly corresponds to TRBD1 (6 bases). V dropped 0 bases and J dropped 4 bases, with 13 bases sitting between them. CDR3 length: 15 residues. The germline V gene has CDR1 SGHNT and CDR2 YYREEE (reference sequence). The CDR3 here is CASSLVDGGGTEAFF. CDR3 bases: TGTGCCAGCAGCTTGGTTGATGGGGGCGGCACTGAAGCTTTCTTT.

CDR3 region: CASSFTSGTLHNEQFF. The CDR3 DNA is TGCGCCAGCAGCTTCACTAGCGGGACGCTCCACAATGAGCAGTTCTTC. The chain carries TRBV5-1 and TRBJ2-1, with TRBD2 identical over 10 bases. Germline V gives CDR1 SGHRS, CDR2 YFSETQ. The CDR3 consists of 16 residues. The J segment lost 5 bases and the V segment lost 2 bases, leaving 7 bases of the junction unmatched.

The chain combines TRBV27 with TRBJ2-3; no clear D gene. CDR3 size: 12 residues. V was clipped by 7 bases and J by 8 bases, with 13 bases between them. Germline values: CDR1 MNHEY, CDR2 SMNVEV (reference sequence). CDR3 residues: CASNSFRGTQYF. CDR3 coding DNA: TGTGCCAGCAACTCCTTCCGTGGTACGCAGTATTTT.

The gene calls are TRBV19 and TRBJ1-2; 7 nucleotides match TRBD1. Per the germline V gene, CDR1 is LNHDA and CDR2 is SQIVND (reference sequence). This CDR3 is 13 amino acids long. Trimming took 5 bases from V and 3 from J; bases not matched to a gene: 3. The DNA for the CDR3 is TGTGCCAGTAGTCCTACAGGGGACTATGGCTACACCTTC. This codes for CASSPTGDYGYTF.

The V gene is TRBV5-1, the J gene TRBJ2-1; 8 bases map to TRBD1. In germline, CDR1 is SGHRS, CDR2 YFSETQ. Trimming cost V 6 bases and J 2 bases; bases outside gene matches: 7. This CDR3 region has 15 residues. CDR3 loop: CASTPTDRAYNEQFF. CDR3 coding DNA: TGCGCCAGCACCCCAACGGACAGGGCCTACAATGAGCAGTTCTTC.

A few counts support this clone. This chain joins TRBV2 and TRBJ1-5; 7 nucleotides line up with TRBD1. Per the germline V gene, CDR1 is SNHLY and CDR2 is FYNNEI. V dropped 6 bases and J dropped 7; count of bases not matched to a gene: 6. This CDR3 contains 13 residues. CDR3 bases: TGTGCCAGCAGACAGGGGTATGGACAGCCCCAGCATTTT. It codes for CASRQGYGQPQHF.

Note on this clone: At one boundary the junction diverges from the germline segment, which might be a read error. The same CDR3 is also encoded by other DNA sequences in this sample. The chain has TRBV30 and TRBJ1-2, with unresolved D. Germline assignment: CDR1 GTSNPN and CDR2 SVGIG (reference sequence). The CDR3 has 14 residues. The CDR3 DNA reads as TGTGCTTGGAAAAGGAGGACCCCCCTTTATGGCTACACCTTC. Translation: CAWKRRTPLYGYTF.

This clone was found once. The genes are TRBV27 and TRBJ1-6; tentatively, D is TRBD1 (5 bases). The CDR3 totals 14 residues. Trimming stripped 7 bases from V and 9 bases from J, with 16 bases between. Germline CDR1 and CDR2: MNHEY and SMNVEV (reference sequence). CDR3 amino acids: CASNRAGHRSPLHF. For the CDR3, the DNA is TGTGCCAGCAATAGGGCAGGACATCGTTCACCCCTCCACTTT.

The J gene is TRBJ2-7, the V gene TRBV27; the match to TRBD2 covers 12 bases. The junction had 7 bases not matched to a gene; V was cut back by 6 bases and J by 4 bases. Germline loops: CDR1 MNHEY, CDR2 SMNVEV (reference sequence). This CDR3 is 15 amino acids long. Written as DNA, the CDR3 is TGTGCCAGCAGACAAGCCCTAGCGGGAGGGTACGAGCAGTACTTC. Translating gives CASRQALAGGYEQYF.

V gene TRBV18 combines with J gene TRBJ2-1; 12 positions agree with TRBD2. Trimming at V came to 3 bases and at J to 0 bases, leaving 0 bases not matched to a gene. CDR1 is KGHSH, CDR2 LQKENI, per germline. This CDR3 contains 16 residues. CDR3 amino acids: CASSPTSGSSYNEQFF. The CDR3 DNA sequence: TGTGCCAGCTCACCGACTAGCGGGAGCTCCTACAATGAGCAGTTCTTC.

The V and J genes are TRBV5-1 and TRBJ2-2; no definite D call. CDR1 and CDR2 (germline): SGHRS, YFSETQ. V was trimmed by 4 bases and J by 5 bases, leaving 12 bases between them. CDR3 length equals 14 residues. The CDR3 DNA reads TGCGCCAGCAGCACAGAGTGGTCAACCGGGGAGCTGTTTTTT. Translating gives CASSTEWSTGELFF. The full variable domain, in which reference TRBV5-1 and TRBJ2-2 provide the parts outside the CDR3, is KAGVTQTPRYLIKTRGQQVTLSCSPISGHRSVSWYQQTPGQGLQFLFEYFSETQRNKGNFPGRFSGRQFSNSRSEMNVSTLELGDSALYLCASSTEWSTGELFFGEGSRLTVL.

V is TRBV7-2 and J is TRBJ1-3; no definite D call. Looked up from germline, CDR1 is SGHTA and CDR2 is FQGNSA. This CDR3 spans 14 amino acids. V lost 2 bases, J lost 2 bases, and 7 bases lay in between. The CDR3 protein is CASSLREPGNTIYF. The CDR3 DNA follows: TGTGCCAGCAGCTTAAGGGAGCCTGGAAACACCATATATTTT. The variable domain in full, completed from reference TRBV7-2 and TRBJ1-3, reads GAGVSQSPSNKVTEKGKDVELRCDPISGHTALYWYRQSLGQGLEFLIYFQGNSAPDKSGLPSDRFSAERTGGSVSTLTIQRTQQEDSAVYLCASSLREPGNTIYFGEGSWLTVV.

The chain employs TRBV6-5 and TRBJ2-2, with TRBD1 as a possible D gene (7 bases). Deletions cut 6 bases from V and 7 bases from J, with 18 bases between. The CDR3 sequence is 15 residues long. Per the germline V gene, CDR1 is MNHEY and CDR2 is SVGAGI. The CDR3 region has the DNA TGTGCCAGCAGCTCGACAGGGAGGAGGGACGGGGAGCTGTTTTTT. The encoded protein is CASSSTGRRDGELFF.

The J gene is TRBJ2-7, the V gene TRBV2; possibly TRBD1 for D (6 bases). Germline CDR1 SNHLY, CDR2 FYNNEI. The V and J ends lost 1 base and 10 bases respectively, with 20 bases between them. The CDR3 sequence is 15 residues long. The CDR3 nucleotides are TGTGCCAGCAGTGAAGAAAGATGGAAAGGGGGTCGACAGTACTTC. Its translation is CASSEERWKGGRQYF.

V and J are TRBV4-1 and TRBJ2-3, with D perhaps matching TRBD1 (5 bases). The CDR3 runs 12 residues. The ends were cut back, 5 bases at V and 5 bases at J, with 8 bases in the middle. Germline CDR1 reads MGHRA; CDR2 reads YSYEKL. CDR3 DNA: TGCGCCAGCAGCAGCAGGGAAGATACGCAGTATTTT. Amino acid sequence: CASSSREDTQYF.

The genes are TRBV7-2 and TRBJ1-6, with D hard to call. This CDR3 spans 15 amino acids. Trimming cost V 3 bases and J 3 bases, with 9 bases left between them. The germline V gene has CDR1 SGHTA and CDR2 FQGNSA. The CDR3 DNA is TGTGCCAGCAGCTTCGGGGTAGGCTATAATTCACCCCTCCACTTT. Translation: CASSFGVGYNSPLHF.

The gene calls are TRBV30 and TRBJ2-6, with a possible D match to TRBD1 (6 bases). V was clipped by 2 bases and J by 0 bases, with 8 bases between them. Germline values: CDR1 GTSNPN, CDR2 SVGIG (reference sequence). The CDR3 consists of 15 residues. This CDR3 is CAWSLGASGANVLTF. CDR3 coding DNA: TGTGCCTGGAGTTTGGGGGCCTCTGGGGCCAACGTCCTGACTTTC.